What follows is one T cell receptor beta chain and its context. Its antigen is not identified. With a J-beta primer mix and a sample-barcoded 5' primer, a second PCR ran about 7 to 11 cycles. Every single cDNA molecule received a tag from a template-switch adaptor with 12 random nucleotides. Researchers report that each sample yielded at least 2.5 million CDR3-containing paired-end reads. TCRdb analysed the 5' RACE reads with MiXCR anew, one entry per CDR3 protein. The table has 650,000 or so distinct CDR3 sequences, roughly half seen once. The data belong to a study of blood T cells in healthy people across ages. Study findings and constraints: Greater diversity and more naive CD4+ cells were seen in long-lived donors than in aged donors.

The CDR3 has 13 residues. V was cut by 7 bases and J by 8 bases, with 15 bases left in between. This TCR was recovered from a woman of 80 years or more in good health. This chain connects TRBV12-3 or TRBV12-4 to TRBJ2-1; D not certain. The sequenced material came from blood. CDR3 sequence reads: CASNLGQVDEQFF. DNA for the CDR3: TGTGCCAGCAACCTCGGGCAGGTCGATGAGCAGTTCTTC.